One sample yielded the 31 T cell receptor beta chains listed below, sequenced in a study of beta chain features in type 1 diabetes. Findings and limits, study-wide: Shorter TCRB CDR3s, moderately but significantly so, were found in Type 1 diabetes patients in all four CD4+ subsets.

Sequencing targeted expressed TCRB transcripts, as all isolated RNA had been reverse transcribed. The assay was immunoSEQ multiplex PCR, and TCRdb's table has in-frame clones only and misses some. This table holds some 22,000 clones, 50% to 60% found once. Their antigens are not known. Sequencing used stem cell memory CD4+ T cells from blood. The receptor set was obtained from a man between 18 and 29 years old with type 1 diabetes.

This clone turned up a few times. CDR3 DNA: TGTGCCACCAGGGCTTCCCAAGAGACCCAGTACTTC. This sequence encodes CATRASQETQYF. The chain carries TRBV15 and TRBJ2-5; no firm D call. The ends were cut back, 6 bases at V and 1 base at J, with 6 bases in the middle. The CDR3 totals 12 residues. Germline V gene data show CDR1 as LNHNV and CDR2 as YYDKDF (reference sequence).

This clone was counted a single time. This sequence joins TRBV7-6 and TRBJ2-3; the match to TRBD2 covers 9 bases. The J segment lost 5 bases and the V segment lost 2 bases, leaving 8 bases of the junction unmatched. Per the germline V gene, CDR1 is SGHVS and CDR2 is FNYEAQ. This CDR3 spans 16 amino acids. For the CDR3, the DNA is TGTGCCAGCAGCTTACAGCCTAGCGGGATCAGAGATACGCAGTATTTT. It is translated as CASSLQPSGIRDTQYF. The whole variable domain, filled in from reference TRBV7-6 and TRBJ2-3, reads GAGVSQSPRYKVTKRGQDVALRCDPISGHVSLYWYRQALGQGPEFLTYFNYEAQQDKSGLPNDRFSAERPEGSISTLTIQRTEQRDSAMYRCASSLQPSGIRDTQYFGPGTRLTVL.

A remark on this clone: An end of the junction differs from the germline gene, which may be a read error. The rearrangement uses TRBV5-4 and TRBJ2-7; 7 bases agree with TRBD2. The CDR3 loop spans 18 amino acids. CDR1 SGHNT and CDR2 YYREEE come from the germline V gene (reference sequence). CDR3 region: CASSGRTRSPSPSNEQYF. The CDR3 DNA follows: TGTGCCAGCAGCGGAAGGACTAGAAGCCCATCTCCCTCCAACGAGCAGTACTTC.

This chain links TRBV11-2 with TRBJ2-1; 11 positions agree with TRBD2. Germline V gives CDR1 SGHAT, CDR2 FQNNGV. The CDR3 extends over 18 amino acids. V lost 8 bases, J lost 0 bases, and 12 bases stayed unmatched. The CDR3 loop reads CASRSGLAVLSSYNEQFF. The CDR3 DNA reads as TGTGCCAGCCGTTCGGGACTAGCGGTTCTGAGCTCCTACAATGAGCAGTTCTTC. The full variable domain, with the rest looked up from reference TRBV11-2 and TRBJ2-1, is EAGVAQSPRYKIIEKRQSVAFWCNPISGHATLYWYQQILGQGPKLLIQFQNNGVVDDSQLPKDRFSAERLKGVDSTLKIQPAKLEDSAVYLCASRSGLAVLSSYNEQFFGPGTRLTVL.

This chain connects TRBV19 to TRBJ2-3; possibly TRBD1 for D (7 bases). The CDR3 has 15 residues. Germline V gives CDR1 LNHDA, CDR2 SQIVND (reference sequence). Trimming stripped 7 bases from V and 8 bases from J, with 22 bases between. This CDR3 reads CASTSGDSKGGTQYF. The CDR3 nucleotides read TGTGCCAGTACCTCGGGGGACAGCAAGGGGGGTACGCAGTATTTT.

V and J are TRBV28 and TRBJ1-3; 7 nucleotides align to TRBD1. The CDR3 length is 14 residues. Trimming cost V 2 bases and J 2 bases; bases outside gene matches: 0. The germline V gene encodes CDR1 MDHEN and CDR2 SYDVKM. The CDR3 bases are TGTGCCAGCAGTTTAACAGGGGCTGGAAACACCATATATTTT. It is translated as CASSLTGAGNTIYF. Complete variable domain (other parts from reference TRBV28 and TRBJ1-3): DVKVTQSSRYLVKRTGEKVFLECVQDMDHENMFWYRQDPGLGLRLIYFSYDVKMKEKGDIPEGYSVSREKKERFSLILESASTNQTSMYLCASSLTGAGNTIYFGEGSWLTVV.

V usage is TRBV6-4 and J usage is TRBJ2-3, with D unclear. This CDR3 has 10 residues. Germline V gene sequence: CDR1 MRHNA, CDR2 SNTAGT. V shed 9 bases and J shed 3 bases, with 4 bases lying between them. CDR3 sequence (DNA): TGTGCCAGTCCAACAGATACGCAGTATTTT. It is translated as CASPTDTQYF.

This clone was observed a handful of times. The V call is TRBV10-3, the J call TRBJ2-5; perhaps TRBD2 as D (5 bases). This CDR3 is 13 amino acids long. Germline CDR1 is ENHRY and CDR2 is SYGVKD. The V gene lost 8 bases and the J gene lost 5 bases, with 15 bases spanning the gap. For the CDR3, the DNA is TGTGCCATCTCCAGCGGTTCAAGCGAGACCCAGTACTTC. Translated: CAISSGSSETQYF.

Here the CDR3 DNA reads TGTGCCAGCAGTTACTCCGGGACTGTCTACTACAATGAGCAGTTCTTC. Translation gives CASSYSGTVYYNEQFF. The J gene is TRBJ2-1, the V gene TRBV6-5, with D possibly matching TRBD2 (6 bases). The CDR3 covers 16 residues. V was clipped by 0 bases and J by 3 bases, with 12 bases between them. Germline CDR1 reads MNHEY; CDR2 reads SVGAGI.

V is TRBV5-6 and J is TRBJ2-5, with unresolved D. V shed 0 bases and J shed 5 bases, with 2 bases lying between them. Germline V gene data show CDR1 as SGHDT and CDR2 as YYEEEE. CDR3 length: 11 amino acids. The CDR3 region has the DNA TGTGCCAGCAGCTTGGCGGAGACCCAGTACTTC. It translates to CASSLAETQYF.

V and J are TRBV28 and TRBJ1-2, with D maybe TRBD1 (6 bases). The CDR3 sequence is 14 residues long. The V and J ends lost 4 bases and 8 bases respectively, with 17 bases between them. Germline CDR1 is MDHEN and CDR2 is SYDVKM. The CDR3 loop is CASSSLGGRRGYTF. The CDR3 nucleotides are TGTGCCAGCAGTTCATTAGGGGGACGCCGGGGCTACACCTTC.

This clone was picked up one time. The chain couples TRBV19 to TRBJ2-7; weak D call: TRBD1 (6 bases). The length of the CDR3 is 14 residues. V lost 3 bases and J lost 6, with 15 bases in between. Per the germline V gene, CDR1 is LNHDA and CDR2 is SQIVND (reference sequence). CDR3 in amino acids: CASSIEQGYGEQYF. CDR3 coding DNA: TGTGCCAGTAGTATTGAACAGGGTTACGGCGAGCAGTACTTC.

The V gene is TRBV5-4, the J gene TRBJ1-2, with 10 bases lining up with TRBD1. The J segment lost 8 bases and the V segment lost 4 bases, leaving 20 bases of the junction unmatched. This CDR3 contains 18 residues. The germline V gene encodes CDR1 SGHNT and CDR2 YYREEE (reference sequence). CDR3 in amino acids: CASSLDRGQGMTGGGYTF. The CDR3 coding sequence is TGTGCCAGCAGCCTCGACCGGGGACAGGGGATGACAGGAGGCGGCTACACCTTC.

The chain employs TRBV7-9 and TRBJ2-3, with a weak D call TRBD2 (5 bases). The V gene lost 2 bases and the J gene lost 3 bases, with 9 bases spanning the gap. The CDR3 spans 14 residues. Looked up from germline, CDR1 is SEHNR and CDR2 is FQNEAQ (reference sequence). CDR3 region: CASSLLGVTDTQYF. The CDR3 DNA sequence: TGTGCCAGCAGCTTACTCGGGGTGACAGATACGCAGTATTTT.

This chain joins TRBV5-5 and TRBJ2-5; 8 nucleotides align to TRBD2. Trimming cost V 5 bases and J 5 bases; bases outside gene matches: 11. This CDR3 spans 15 amino acids. CDR1 and CDR2 (germline): SGHKS, YYEKEE (reference sequence). The CDR3 here is CASSRLAGRGETQYF. CDR3 coding DNA: TGTGCCAGCAGTCGTCTAGCGGGCCGGGGGGAGACCCAGTACTTC.

The chain recombines TRBV30 with TRBJ1-2; 7 bases are a match to TRBD1. V lost 3 bases to trimming and J lost 5 bases; unmatched junction nucleotides: 9. Germline lookup yields CDR1 GTSNPN and CDR2 SVGIG (reference sequence). The CDR3 is 14 amino acids. The CDR3 protein is CAWRTTGEKYGYTF. The CDR3 DNA reads TGTGCCTGGAGGACCACAGGGGAGAAGTATGGCTACACCTTC.

This clone was observed a few times. The rearrangement joins TRBV7-8 to TRBJ1-5; D possibly corresponds to TRBD1 (6 bases). Deletions cut 1 base from V and 1 base from J, with 11 bases between. CDR1 SGHVS and CDR2 FQNEAQ come from the germline V gene. This CDR3 spans 16 amino acids. The CDR3 region is CASSLDRVLSNQPQHF. The CDR3 DNA is TGTGCCAGCAGCTTAGACAGGGTCCTCAGCAATCAGCCCCAGCATTTT.

The genes are TRBV2 and TRBJ2-7; TRBD1 matches 7 bases. V gave up 4 bases and J gave up 1 base; unmatched junction bases: 7. Germline values: CDR1 SNHLY, CDR2 FYNNEI. CDR3 size: 15 residues. CDR3 sequence (DNA): TGTGCCAGCAGTGGGGCCCGGGGACAGTCCTACGAGCAGTACTTC. This gives the protein CASSGARGQSYEQYF.

This clone was seen a few times. This chain uses TRBV5-6 with TRBJ2-5; D is uncertain. V was shortened by 2 bases and J by 2 bases, with 4 bases between the two germline ends. Per the germline V gene, CDR1 is SGHDT and CDR2 is YYEEEE. The CDR3 totals 12 residues. CDR3 sequence reads: CASSFIQETQYF. Here the CDR3 DNA reads TGTGCCAGCAGCTTTATTCAAGAGACCCAGTACTTC.

The J gene is TRBJ2-1, the V gene TRBV5-6; a possible D gene is TRBD2 (6 bases). The CDR3 extends over 14 amino acids. The V gene's germline CDR1 is SGHDT and CDR2 YYEEEE. The V end lost 0 bases, the J end lost 8 bases, and 12 bases lay between the germline ends. The CDR3 spells CASSLGQRAYEQFF. CDR3 in DNA: TGTGCCAGCAGCTTGGGACAGCGGGCTTATGAGCAGTTCTTC.

V gene TRBV2 combines with J gene TRBJ1-1; 8 nucleotides line up with TRBD1. The V gene's germline CDR1 is SNHLY and CDR2 FYNNEI. Germline trimming cut 6 bases from V and 7 bases from J; bases unmatched to any gene: 4. The CDR3 consists of 12 residues. The CDR3 DNA reads TGTGCCAGCAGCTGGACAGGGAGTGAAGCTTTCTTT. Protein sequence: CASSWTGSEAFF.

In this sample, this clone turned up a few times. The rearrangement uses TRBV28 and TRBJ2-1; TRBD2 is a possible D gene (5 bases). V gave up 4 bases and J gave up 10 bases, with 8 bases separating them. Germline assignment: CDR1 MDHEN and CDR2 SYDVKM. This CDR3 has 11 residues. The CDR3 here is CASSSRGEQFF. CDR3 DNA sequence: TGTGCCAGCAGTTCCCGAGGGGAGCAGTTCTTC.

This chain connects TRBV5-4 to TRBJ2-3; no reliable D call. The CDR3 covers 14 residues. V lost 6 bases and J 0 bases, leaving 11 bases between the germline ends. Germline loops: CDR1 SGHNT, CDR2 YYREEE (reference sequence). The CDR3 region is CASKAQASTDTQYF. The CDR3 nucleotides read TGTGCCAGCAAAGCCCAGGCTAGCACAGATACGCAGTATTTT.

J is TRBJ1-2 and V is TRBV7-2; D perhaps matches TRBD1 (5 bases). The V gene's germline CDR1 is SGHTA and CDR2 FQGNSA. V lost 6 bases, J lost 2 bases, and 22 bases lay in between. This CDR3 has 17 amino acids. The CDR3 loop is CASSSPAGGLGNYGYTF. The DNA for the CDR3 is TGTGCCAGCAGTTCCCCCGCGGGGGGTCTGGGGAACTATGGCTACACCTTC. The full variable domain, rest sourced from reference TRBV7-2 and TRBJ1-2, is GAGVSQSPSNKVTEKGKDVELRCDPISGHTALYWYRQSLGQGLEFLIYFQGNSAPDKSGLPSDRFSAERTGGSVSTLTIQRTQQEDSAVYLCASSSPAGGLGNYGYTFGSGTRLTVV.

The CDR3 DNA reads as TGTGCCAGCAGTGGGGACAGGCGGAATCAGCCCCAGCATTTT. Protein sequence: CASSGDRRNQPQHF. The chain is built from TRBV6-1 and TRBJ1-5; 8 positions match TRBD1. CDR1 and CDR2 (germline): MNHNS, SASEGT. The CDR3 is made up of 14 amino acids. V was clipped by 4 bases and J by 4 bases; unmatched bases: 3.

The chain employs TRBV5-1 and TRBJ2-2, with TRBD2 as a possible D gene (6 bases). CDR1 SGHRS and CDR2 YFSETQ come from the germline V gene. This CDR3 has 13 amino acids. Trimming cost V 7 bases and J 6 bases, with 13 bases left between them. The CDR3 spells CASGRDFPGELFF. In DNA, the CDR3 is TGCGCCAGCGGCCGGGACTTCCCCGGGGAGCTGTTTTTT.

The chain joins TRBV7-2 to TRBJ2-1; D perhaps matches TRBD2 (6 bases). The V end lost 5 bases, the J end lost 6 bases, and 17 bases lay between the germline ends. The CDR3 loop spans 15 amino acids. Germline lookup yields CDR1 SGHTA and CDR2 FQGNSA. CDR3 loop: CASSPFVGTPNEQFF. The CDR3 region has the DNA TGTGCCAGCAGCCCGTTCGTCGGGACTCCCAATGAGCAGTTCTTC.

In its sample, this clone was seen once. The CDR3 DNA sequence: TGTGCCAGCCGACTAGCGGAGACCAACGAGCAGTACTTC. Amino acid sequence: CASRLAETNEQYF. V is TRBV2 and J is TRBJ2-7; TRBD2 aligns across 9 bases. There are 13 residues in the CDR3. Germline trimming cut 8 bases from V and 5 bases from J; bases unmatched to any gene: 7. Germline V gene data show CDR1 as SNHLY and CDR2 as FYNNEI.

The chain couples TRBV2 to TRBJ2-1; D ambiguous. Per germline, CDR1 SNHLY and CDR2 FYNNEI. V was pared by 2 bases and J by 3 bases, with 8 bases between. The CDR3 has 14 residues. CDR3 amino acids: CASSELTGYNEQFF. CDR3 sequence (DNA): TGTGCCAGCAGTGAACTCACGGGCTACAATGAGCAGTTCTTC.

This chain links TRBV7-9 with TRBJ2-3, with D perhaps TRBD1 (5 bases). This CDR3 is built from 15 residues. Trimming left V 5 bases short and J 6 bases short, with 18 bases between. CDR1 and CDR2 from the germline V gene are SEHNR and FQNEAQ (reference sequence). The CDR3 DNA follows: TGTGCCAGCAGCCAAAGACAGTCAGCCACGGATACGCAGTATTTT. This encodes CASSQRQSATDTQYF.

In this sample, this clone turned up once. The chain has TRBV28 and TRBJ1-1; D is possibly TRBD1 (5 bases). Germline CDR1 is MDHEN and CDR2 is SYDVKM. The CDR3 totals 13 residues. The V gene lost 6 bases and the J gene lost 2 bases, with 10 bases spanning the gap. The CDR3 loop is CASRVGGNTEAFF. CDR3 coding DNA: TGTGCCAGCAGGGTCGGGGGAAACACTGAAGCTTTCTTT.